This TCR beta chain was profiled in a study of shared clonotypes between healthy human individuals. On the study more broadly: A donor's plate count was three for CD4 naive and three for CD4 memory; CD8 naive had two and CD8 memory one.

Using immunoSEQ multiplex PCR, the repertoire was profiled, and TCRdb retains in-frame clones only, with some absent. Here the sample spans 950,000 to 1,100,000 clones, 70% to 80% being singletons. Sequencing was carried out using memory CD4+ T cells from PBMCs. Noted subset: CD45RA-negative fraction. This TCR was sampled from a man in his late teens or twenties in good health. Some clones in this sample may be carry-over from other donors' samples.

CDR3 nucleotides: TGTGCCAGCAGGAGGGACGGTCGGGATGAGCAGTTCTTC. Its translation: CASRRDGRDEQFF. This chain connects TRBV7-9 to TRBJ2-1; possibly TRBD1 or TRBD2 for D (5 bases each). Germline V gives CDR1 SEHNR, CDR2 FQNEAQ (reference sequence). V lost 6 bases to trimming and J lost 8 bases, with 14 bases between them. CDR3 length equals 13 residues.